This T cell receptor (beta chain) stems from a study of regulatory T cells in long-lasting Graves disease. The CDR3 loop spans 15 amino acids. V lost 2 bases to trimming and J lost 2 bases, with 16 bases between them. Germline V gene sequence: CDR1 SQVTM, CDR2 ANQGSEA. The study, taken as a whole, reports: Persistent disease was associated with favored TRBV28 usage and with favored use of TRBJ1-2 and TRBJ2-5.

The time point: persistent/refractory GD, antithyroid drugs over 5 years with positive TRAb. RNA extracted from PBMCs served as the sequencing template. HTBI primers from iRepertoire and Arm-PCR of CDR3 regions yielded the TCR beta libraries. TCRdb independently ran MiXCR on the multiplex PCR reads; one entry per CDR3 protein. This repertoire shows 350,000 to 450,000 distinct CDR3 sequences, roughly 23% found once; its top ten account for around an eighth. This clonotype was detected ten times or more. Its antigen is undetermined. This TCR came from a female donor with Graves disease. The material sequenced was peripheral blood mononuclear cells (PBMCs), taken when the disease was refractory, from a patient treated with antithyroid drugs. This chain links TRBV29-1 with TRBJ2-7; D assignment may be TRBD1 or TRBD2 (5 bases each). As DNA, the CDR3 is TGCAGCGTTGAATTGGGGTCACGGGACCCCTACGAGCAGTACTTC. It is translated as CSVELGSRDPYEQYF.